The 8 T cell receptor beta chains below were found in one sample sequenced in a study of early T cells in non-severe SARS-CoV-2 infection. TCRdb re-analysed the 5' RACE reads in MiXCR, keeping a single row per CDR3 protein. The profile shows about 64,000 distinct CDR3 sequences, about an eighth of them singletons. Material for sequencing was whole blood. The receptor set was obtained from an adult who was a healthcare worker with PCR-confirmed SARS-CoV-2 infection or an uninfected control (not recorded which).

This clonotype was counted once. V and J are TRBV7-2 and TRBJ2-7, with no clear D. Between the trimmed V and J ends, which lost 6 bases and 2 bases, there was a span of 11 bases. In germline, CDR1 is SGHTA, CDR2 FQGNSA. The CDR3 has 13 amino acids. CDR3: CASRPPGPYEQYF. CDR3 sequence (DNA): TGTGCCAGCAGGCCCCCTGGCCCCTACGAGCAGTACTTC.

This clonotype was recorded a few times. This chain connects TRBV4-2 to TRBJ2-7; the match to TRBD2 covers 7 bases. Germline CDR1 is LGHNA and CDR2 is YNFKEQ. This CDR3 spans 15 amino acids. Unmatched junction bases numbered 7, after V lost 0 bases and J lost 5 bases. The CDR3 bases are TGTGCCAGCAGCCAAGAACCCGCTAGCGGCAACGAGCAGTACTTC. This codes for CASSQEPASGNEQYF.

This clonotype has a count of ten or more. The chain has TRBV4-2 and TRBJ1-1, with D possibly matching TRBD1 (6 bases). V dropped 4 bases and J dropped 4 bases, with 16 bases sitting between them. The CDR3 totals 15 residues. In germline, CDR1 is LGHNA, CDR2 YNFKEQ. The CDR3 sequence: CASSLTWARGTEAFF. CDR3 coding DNA: TGTGCCAGCAGCCTCACGTGGGCCAGGGGCACTGAAGCTTTCTTT.

The V gene is TRBV4-2, the J gene TRBJ1-1, with 7 bases lining up with TRBD1. V lost 6 bases to trimming and J lost 1 base; unmatched junction nucleotides: 5. The CDR3 is 14 residues long. Germline CDR1 reads LGHNA; CDR2 reads YNFKEQ. CDR3 nucleotides: TGTGCCAGCAGGACAGGGATTGGGAACACTGAAGCTTTCTTT. This gives the protein CASRTGIGNTEAFF.

This clonotype was seen many times. The CDR3 DNA sequence: TGTGCCATCAGTGAGTCTCAAAATGAGCAGTTCTTC. Protein sequence: CAISESQNEQFF. This chain uses TRBV10-3 with TRBJ2-1; no clear D. Per the germline V gene, CDR1 is ENHRY and CDR2 is SYGVKD. The CDR3 contains 12 residues. Between the trimmed V and J ends, which lost 0 bases and 7 bases, there was a span of 4 bases.

This clonotype has only a few counts. The chain recombines TRBV7-2 with TRBJ2-1, with D unresolved. The CDR3 sequence is 13 residues long. Germline lookup yields CDR1 SGHTA and CDR2 FQGNSA. V was shortened by 1 base and J by 8 bases, with 9 bases between the two germline ends. CDR3 in DNA: TGTGCCAGCAGCTTAGTTAATGGGGATGAGCAGTTCTTC. Its protein product is CASSLVNGDEQFF.

This clonotype was observed a handful of times. V gene TRBV10-1 combines with J gene TRBJ2-2; D is ambiguous. V shed 1 base and J shed 4 bases, with 7 bases lying between them. This CDR3 is 14 amino acids long. Germline lookup yields CDR1 WNHNN and CDR2 SYGVQD (reference sequence). CDR3 sequence reads: CASSELESTGELFF. CDR3 DNA: TGCGCCAGCAGTGAGTTAGAGAGCACCGGGGAGCTGTTTTTT.

This clonotype came up many times. CDR3 DNA: TGTGCCAGCAGTTTCTCACAGGGAGTTGGCTACACCTTC. It is translated as CASSFSQGVGYTF. This sequence joins TRBV27 and TRBJ1-2; possibly TRBD1 for D (6 bases). V gave up 3 bases and J gave up 7 bases, with 12 bases separating them. The CDR3 runs 13 residues. Looked up from germline, CDR1 is MNHEY and CDR2 is SMNVEV (reference sequence).